This TCR beta chain originates from a study of blood T cell repertoires in COVID-19. The ends were cut back, 0 bases at V and 3 bases at J, with 16 bases in the middle. The length of the CDR3 is 17 residues. CDR1 is SGDLS and CDR2 is YYNGEE in the germline V gene. The protocol was immunoSEQ multiplex PCR, while the TCRdb copy is restricted to in-frame clones and leaves out a portion. The data hold approximately 290,000 clones, with 90% observed a single time. The genes are TRBV9 and TRBJ1-3; D not certain. The receptor was isolated from a young woman with acute COVID-19. The sample comprised PBMCs or T cells enriched from blood (not recorded which). The DNA of the CDR3 is TGTGCCAGCAGCGTAGTGTCTGGAGGGATGAGTGGAAACACCATATATTTT. This encodes CASSVVSGGMSGNTIYF. Based on the CDR3 plus reference TRBV9 and TRBJ1-3, the full variable domain is DSGVTQTPKHLITATGQRVTLRCSPRSGDLSVYWYQQSLDQGLQFLIQYYNGEERAKGNILERFSAQQFPDLHSELNLSSLELGDSALYFCASSVVSGGMSGNTIYFGEGSWLTVV.